This T cell receptor beta chain is drawn from a study of coeliac disease. As for this clone: What it recognizes is unknown.

Study conclusions and caveats: The authors considered this approach unsuitable for unbiased detection of gliadin-specific T cells. Of coeliac lamina propria samples, about 55% of the 18 held published gliadin-specific TRB sequences, versus 1 of 6 controls. In active celiac disease, intraepithelial and lamina propria TRB and TRG repertoires were less clonal than controls.

The V gene lost 5 bases and the J gene lost 5 bases, with 12 bases spanning the gap. CDR3 length equals 13 residues. Germline CDR1 LNHDA, CDR2 SQIVND (reference sequence). Sequenced by immunoSEQ multiplex PCR; TCRdb stores in-frame clones only, minus some. The sample shows about 4,800 clones, 60% to 75% of them seen only once. Sequences were obtained from lamina propria lymphocytes from the gut. This clonotype was obtained from a woman younger than 35 with active celiac disease. The chain uses TRBV19 and TRBJ2-5; possible D gene TRBD1, 6 bases. CDR3 bases: TGTGCCAGTAGTCCCGGACAGTGGGAGACCCAGTACTTC. Translation: CASSPGQWETQYF.